The rows below give T cell receptor beta chains drawn from one sample of a study of chemoradiotherapy in HPV16-positive cancers. Sequencing was performed with immunoSEQ multiplex PCR; in TCRdb, only in-frame clones are kept and a portion is missing. The table includes several thousand clones, over 65% detected once. The sample here was taken from a patient who underwent chemoradiotherapy. The source is a human donor with HPV-associated anogenital cancer. CDR3s include the opening cysteine and the closing phenylalanine or tryptophan. Each record gives: V gene, J gene, CDR3 protein.

>TRBV7-2|TRBJ2-7
CASSLDRASYEQYF
>TRBV11-3|TRBJ2-3
CASSPGLASTDTQYF
>TRBV27|TRBJ1-1
CASRLSQGAITEAFF
>TRBV19|TRBJ2-1
CASSSRGAGGLNEQFF
>TRBV6-5|TRBJ1-2
CASSYSIADGYTF
>TRBV27|TRBJ2-7
CASSKGQTYEQYF
>TRBV5-4|TRBJ2-3
CASSYGQGADTQYF
>TRBV28|TRBJ2-7
CASSLGDEQYF
>TRBV28|TRBJ1-2
CASSWAGREAGYTF
>TRBV15|TRBJ2-2
CATSGYRGDTGELFF
>TRBV7-9|TRBJ2-1
CASMVTGVEYEQFF
>TRBV5-1|TRBJ2-7
CASSLGGPYEQYF
>TRBV6-1|TRBJ1-5
CASSGQLNQPQHF
>TRBV19|TRBJ2-1
CASSRAGGLGEQFF
>TRBV6-6|TRBJ2-7
CASSRDRAYEQYF
>TRBV12-5|TRBJ2-3
CASGLSLKTSGGTDTQYF
>TRBV4-3|TRBJ1-3
CASSQVGDTGNTIYF
>TRBV18|TRBJ2-5
CASSQVAGGQETQYF
>TRBV27|TRBJ2-7
CASGNLDRRGIYEQYF
>TRBV11-2|TRBJ1-1
CASSQAGNSKGLAF
>TRBV19|TRBJ2-7
CASSNPGQGNEQYF
>TRBV5-1|TRBJ1-2
CASSLAGGQGYTF
>TRBV7-9|TRBJ1-2
CASSSLDRLEYGYTF
>TRBV5-1|TRBJ2-5
CASSGGQETQYF
>TRBV4-2|TRBJ2-1
CASSQDYGTRHNEQFF
>TRBV28|TRBJ1-1
CASSLGHRGTEAFF
>TRBV9|TRBJ1-1
CASSVGYGNTEAFF
>TRBV29-1|TRBJ2-7
CSVSDRGTYEQYF